This TCR beta chain was recorded in a study of T cell responses to AZD1222 COVID-19 vaccine. Study overall: Pooling was applied to second doses at about 4 or about 12 weeks.

Study findings and constraints: Two AZD1222 administrations were followed by greater Spike-specific TCR breadth and depth.

The CDR3 has 13 amino acids. Trimming left V 4 bases short and J 10 bases short, with 16 bases between. Generated by immunoSEQ multiplex PCR, the TCRdb table keeps only in-frame clones and is missing some. The repertoire holds around 130,000 clones, with just over 85% as singletons. Remarks on this clone: Its antigen is currently unknown.

The TCR sequence derives from an adult in good health. The sample was peripheral blood, taken on day 0 of AZD1222 vaccination. The gene calls are TRBV12-3 or TRBV12-4 and TRBJ1-1, with D perhaps matching TRBD1 (5 bases). CDR3 bases: TGTGCCAGCAGTTCCCAAGGTGGGGGAGCAGCTTTCTTT. The encoded protein is CASSSQGGGAAFF.